This is a list of T cell receptor beta chains from one sample in a study of T cell responses to AZD1222 COVID-19 vaccine. TCRdb's copy holds only in-frame clones and misses some; the assay was immunoSEQ multiplex PCR. The sample has 80,000 to 100,000 clones; less than 90% are singletons. Specimen: peripheral blood, collected 28 days after the second AZD1222 dose. Receptor source: an adult who received the AZD1222 COVID-19 vaccine. Each CDR3 is given with its conserved first and last residue. D genes are given only for firm matches. Clone size is not always given. Where it is, it says once, few, many or a class for expanded clones.

cdr3_length j_call v_call clone_size d_call cdr3_nt cdr3_aa
15 TRBJ1-3 TRBV18 - - TGTGCCAGCTCACCGGCGGACAGCTCTGGAAACACCATATATTTT CASSPADSSGNTIYF
16 TRBJ2-5 TRBV18 once TRBD2 TGTGCCAGCTCACCACCCCTAGCGGGGGGACGTGAGACCCAGTACTTC CASSPPLAGGRETQYF
13 TRBJ1-1 TRBV18 - - TGTGCCAGCTCCCTCCCGGCGCGCACTGAAGCTTTCTTT CASSLPARTEAFF
15 TRBJ2-2 TRBV4-2 - - TGTGCCAGCAGCCAAAGGGGTGCGGTAACCGGGGAGCTGTTTTTT CASSQRGAVTGELFF
16 TRBJ2-2 TRBV7-9 - - TGTGCCAGCAGCTCCCTCCGGGGACGGAGGGGCGGGGAGCTGTTTTTT CASSSLRGRRGGELFF
11 TRBJ2-5 TRBV5-1 - - TGCGCCAGCAGCTCCCAAGAGACCCAGTACTTC CASSSQETQYF
15 TRBJ2-7 TRBV3-1/TRBV3-2 - - TGTGCCAGCAGCCTCATGGGGGGCGGCTTGAACGAGCAGTACTTC CASSLMGGGLNEQYF
15 TRBJ2-5 TRBV7-9 medium-sized TRBD2 TGTGCCAGCAGCTTATTGAGCGGGGTTTATGAGACCCAGTACTTC CASSLLSGVYETQYF
12 TRBJ2-7 TRBV5-1 - - TGCGCCAGCAGCATGGACGTCTACGAGCAGTACTTC CASSMDVYEQYF
12 TRBJ2-1 TRBV11-2 - - TGTGCCAGCAGCACCTTCGAATCTGAGCAGTTCTTC CASSTFESEQFF
13 TRBJ1-1 TRBV3-1/TRBV3-2 few TRBD1 TGTGCCAGCAGCGACAGGGTGAACACTGAAGCTTTCTTT CASSDRVNTEAFF
15 TRBJ2-7 TRBV28 - TRBD1 TGTGCCAGCAGTTTTCCACGACAGGGCTACTACGAGCAGTACTTC CASSFPRQGYYEQYF
16 TRBJ2-1 TRBV6-5 - - TGTGCCAGCAGTTACCGGCTCGAACCCTCCTACAATGAGCAGTTCTTC CASSYRLEPSYNEQFF
14 TRBJ1-6 TRBV9 - - TGTGCCAGCAGCGGGCAGTCTTATAATTCACCCCTCCACTTT CASSGQSYNSPLHF
12 TRBJ2-7 TRBV18 - - TGTGCCAGCTCACAGAGAGGCCTCGAGCAGTACTTC CASSQRGLEQYF
12 TRBJ1-2 TRBV20-1 - - TGCAGTGCTAGTCGCGGCTCAGGGGGCTACACCTTC CSASRGSGGYTF
14 TRBJ2-3 TRBV7-9 once - TGTGCCAGCAGCTTCCGACAGAGCACAGATACGCAGTATTTT CASSFRQSTDTQYF
15 TRBJ2-5 TRBV2 - - TGTGCCAGCAGTGAATTCGGACAGCCTATAGAGACCCAGTACTTC CASSEFGQPIETQYF
13 TRBJ1-2 TRBV12-3/TRBV12-4 - - TGTGCCAGCAGTCTACAGGAGGGCTATGGCTACACCTTC CASSLQEGYGYTF
12 TRBJ1-1 TRBV12-3/TRBV12-4 - - TGTGCCAGCAGTTTCGGGGGGCGCAGGGCTTTCTTT CASSFGGRRAFF
14 TRBJ1-5 TRBV2 once - TGTGCCAGCAGTGACACCGGGGGCAATCAGCCCCAGCATTTT CASSDTGGNQPQHF
14 TRBJ1-2 TRBV6-1 - - TGTGCCAGCAGTGAGTCACGGTCTAACTATGGCTACACCTTC CASSESRSNYGYTF
16 TRBJ2-2 TRBV7-6 - TRBD2 TGTGCCAGCAGCTTAGTCGTAGCGGGGTTAACCGGGGAGCTGTTTTTT CASSLVVAGLTGELFF
12 TRBJ1-5 TRBV6-2/TRBV6-3 - - TGTGCCAGCAGTCAACCGAATCAGCCCCAGCATTTT CASSQPNQPQHF
12 TRBJ2-5 TRBV5-1 - - TGCGCCAGCAGCTTGGACCAAGAGACCCAGTACTTC CASSLDQETQYF
16 TRBJ2-1 TRBV5-1 - - TGCGCCAGCAGCTTGGCCAGGGTGAACACCTACAATGAGCAGTTCTTC CASSLARVNTYNEQFF
14 TRBJ1-1 TRBV2 - - TGTGCCAGCAGTGGGCTGGGGGTAGGCACTGAAGCTTTCTTT CASSGLGVGTEAFF
16 TRBJ1-1 TRBV24-1 - TRBD1 TGTGCCACCAGTGATCATCCCGGGACAGGGAATACTGAAGCTTTCTTT CATSDHPGTGNTEAFF
16 TRBJ2-3 TRBV9 - - TGTGCCAGCAGCGTAGCTGTGGGGGGAACCCGAGATACGCAGTATTTT CASSVAVGGTRDTQYF
15 TRBJ2-3 TRBV5-1 few - TGCGCCAGCAGCTTGGTGACGGATAGCACAGATACGCAGTATTTT CASSLVTDSTDTQYF
15 TRBJ1-1 TRBV6-6 - TRBD1 TGTGCCAGCAGTTACTCTGAGACAGGGCGGACTGAAGCTTTCTTT CASSYSETGRTEAFF
16 TRBJ2-3 TRBV13 once TRBD1 TGTGCCAGCAGTAACACAGGGGGTTCTCCGAATTTGGAGCAGTATTTT CASSNTGGSPNLEQYF
14 TRBJ1-1 TRBV5-5 - TRBD1 TGTGCCAGCAGCCGAGGGGGCAGGAACACTGAAGCTTTCTTT CASSRGGRNTEAFF
13 TRBJ1-1 TRBV14 - - TGTGCCAGCAGTCTGGGACGGAACACTGAAGCTTTCTTT CASSLGRNTEAFF
14 TRBJ2-7 TRBV4-2 once - TGTGCCAGCAGCCAGGCCGCAGGGTCCTACGAGCAGTACTTC CASSQAAGSYEQYF
15 TRBJ1-5 TRBV18 - - TGTGCCAGCTCACCGGTTCCGGATGGCAATCAGCCCCAGCATTTT CASSPVPDGNQPQHF
15 TRBJ1-1 TRBV5-1 - TRBD1 TGCGCCAGCAGTTCTACCGGGACAGGGAACACTGAAGCTTTCTTT CASSSTGTGNTEAFF
16 TRBJ2-5 TRBV3-1/TRBV3-2 - TRBD1 TGTGCCAGCAGCCAAGCCCCAGGGACAGGACAAGAGACCCAGTACTTC CASSQAPGTGQETQYF
12 TRBJ1-2 TRBV5-1 - - TGCGCCAGCAGCGGGGACAACTATGGCTACACCTTC CASSGDNYGYTF